This entry describes one T cell receptor beta chain. Its specificity is not known. The germline V gene encodes CDR1 SGHAT and CDR2 FQDESV (reference sequence). The CDR3 contains 14 residues. The V end lost 5 bases, the J end lost 8 bases, and 15 bases lay between the germline ends. The source of the sample is a study of response to subunit inactivated influenza vaccine. Study-wide findings and caveats: Authors proposed each seasonal influenza vaccination draws in few new T cells.

TCRdb analysed the RT-PCR reads with MiXCR anew, one entry per CDR3 protein. Here the sample spans just over 300,000 distinct CDR3 sequences, 21% being singletons. This TCR was recovered from a man between 45 and 75 years old who received an inactivated influenza vaccine. Sequencing used PBMCs from blood, obtained roughly 20 months after vaccination. The J gene is TRBJ1-4, the V gene TRBV11-1, with TRBD1 as a possible D gene (6 bases). Here the CDR3 reads CASSQQGLEEKLFF. CDR3 bases: TGTGCCAGCAGCCAACAGGGCTTGGAGGAAAAACTGTTTTTT. Supplemented by reference TRBV11-1 and TRBJ1-4, the full variable domain reads EAEVAQSPRYKITEKSQAVAFWCDPISGHATLYWYRQILGQGPELLVQFQDESVVDDSQLPKDRFSAERLKGVDSTLKIQPAELGDSAMYLCASSQQGLEEKLFFGSGTQLSVL.